The 9 T cell receptor beta chains given below trace back to one sample, sequenced in a study of T cells in Graves' hyperthyroidism and ophthalmopathy. Amplification of TCR beta CDR3 regions used RNA as the template. HTBI primers were the set used in a first-round RT-PCR of the TCR CDR3. Via MiXCR, TCRdb re-called the multiplex PCR reads, giving one row per CDR3 protein. The data contain 300,000 or so distinct CDR3 sequences, over 20% of them singletons. Sequenced input: blood. Receptors originate from a woman between 45 and 60 years old with Graves' hyperthyroidism.

The chain carries TRBV19 and TRBJ2-7; TRBD2 matches at 9 bases. Germline V gives CDR1 LNHDA, CDR2 SQIVND (reference sequence). V shed 6 bases, J shed 2 bases, and the junction held 11 bases outside the gene matches. CDR3 size: 16 residues. In DNA form, the CDR3 reads TGTGCCAGTAGCGCAATGGGGCGCGGGAGGGCCTACGAGCAGTACTTC. It translates to CASSAMGRGRAYEQYF.

For this clonotype: It may be a read error: a sequence one base away is much more abundant. V and J are TRBV13 and TRBJ1-6; perhaps TRBD1 as D (6 bases). This CDR3 region has 14 residues. From germline, CDR1 is PRHDT and CDR2 FYEKMQ (reference sequence). The germline V and J ends were trimmed by 3 bases and 7 bases, with 10 bases remaining between them. The CDR3 sequence: CASSFRTANSPLHF. The CDR3 DNA sequence: TGTGCCAGCAGCTTTAGGACAGCAAATTCACCCCTCCACTTT.

This clonotype was seen a few times. A read error may explain this, as a much larger clone is one base away. The chain employs TRBV6-1 and TRBJ2-6; D may be TRBD1 (5 bases). CDR3 length: 15 residues. The germline V gene has CDR1 MNHNS and CDR2 SASEGT. The CDR3 DNA is TGTGCCAGCAGTCAACAAGGCTCTGGGGCCAACGCCCTGACTTTC. Protein sequence: CASSQQGSGANALTF.

In this sample, this clonotype turned up many times. This chain connects TRBV29-1 to TRBJ2-3, with 7 bases lining up with TRBD2. Unmatched junction bases numbered 6, after V lost 3 bases and J lost 6 bases. This CDR3 spans 13 amino acids. In germline, CDR1 is SQVTM, CDR2 ANQGSEA. The CDR3 here is CSVERGILDTQYF. The DNA for the CDR3 is TGCAGCGTTGAGCGGGGGATATTGGATACGCAGTATTTT.

The rearrangement joins TRBV5-1 to TRBJ1-4; 7 bases match TRBD1. The J segment lost 7 bases and the V segment lost 0 bases, leaving 12 bases of the junction unmatched. This CDR3 has 17 residues. Germline CDR1 is SGHRS and CDR2 is YFSETQ. CDR3 sequence (DNA): TGCGCCAGCAGCTTGGACAGGGGAGACTCGCCGGGTGAAAAACTGTTTTTT. Encoded protein: CASSLDRGDSPGEKLFF.

The V gene is TRBV7-9, the J gene TRBJ1-2; D not certain. The germline V and J ends were trimmed by 8 bases and 3 bases, with 10 bases remaining between them. Looked up from germline, CDR1 is SEHNR and CDR2 is FQNEAQ (reference sequence). The CDR3 consists of 12 residues. The CDR3 sequence: CASAAGHYGYTF. CDR3 DNA sequence: TGTGCCAGCGCGGCTGGGCACTATGGCTACACCTTC.

As regards this clonotype: At one boundary the junction diverges from the germline segment, which might be a read error. This chain connects TRBV27 to TRBJ1-1; D not resolved. Germline values: CDR1 MNHEY, CDR2 SMNVEV (reference sequence). The CDR3 has 13 residues. The CDR3 sequence is CAGSPLGIAEAFF. For the CDR3, the DNA is TGTGCCGGCAGTCCCCTTGGAATCGCTGAAGCTTTCTTT.

This clonotype came up many times. This chain connects TRBV28 to TRBJ1-4; TRBD1 matches at 8 bases. CDR3 length equals 13 residues. Germline V gene sequence: CDR1 MDHEN, CDR2 SYDVKM. V trimming: 2 bases; J trimming: 13 bases; junction bases outside the gene matches: 6. The CDR3 sequence is CASSLTGGNGLFF. As DNA, the CDR3 is TGTGCCAGCAGTTTAACAGGGGGGAATGGACTGTTTTTT.

This clonotype was seen many times. V is TRBV20-1 and J is TRBJ2-1; weak D call: TRBD2 (5 bases). Trimming stripped 4 bases from V and 1 base from J, with 8 bases between. The CDR3 has 13 residues. Germline V lookup: CDR1 DFQATT, CDR2 SNEGSKA (reference sequence). The CDR3 here is CSAIQRSYNEQFF. The CDR3 bases are TGCAGTGCTATACAGCGGTCCTACAATGAGCAGTTCTTC.